The T cell receptor (beta chain) described here comes from a study of neurological immune-mediated disorders. General study results and limits: The greatest TCR clonal expansion occurred in HTLV-1-associated myelopathy and the least in multiple sclerosis, which fell below healthy controls.

Per germline, CDR1 MNHEY and CDR2 SMNVEV (reference sequence). This CDR3 region has 14 residues. The V end was cut by 5 bases, the J end by 8 bases, with 18 bases between. This clonotype was seen a few times. As yet, its antigen is unknown. The authors produced cDNA by 5'RACE using 10-nucleotide random UMIs. Every sequencing run produced over 170 million TCR-beta sequences, and the sequences from any one run covered 15-18 subjects. TCRdb reanalysed the 5' RACE reads using MiXCR and keeps one entry per CDR3 protein. The table lists about 84,000 distinct CDR3 sequences, approximately 10% of them singletons. Unsorted libraries came from 2 million PBMCs stored at -80 °C.

The rearrangement links TRBV27 to TRBJ1-2; TRBD1 might be the D (6 bases). The TCR comes from a man in his forties or fifties in good health. The sample taken for sequencing was PBMCs. CDR3 amino acids: CASSPDRNSRGYTF. The CDR3 coding sequence is TGTGCCAGCAGTCCTGACAGGAATTCGAGGGGCTACACCTTC.